This T cell receptor (beta chain) stems from a study of CD8 T cells in ankylosing spondylitis (dated by TCRdb to about 2017). Describing the broader study: The study profiled T cell receptor beta repertoires in healthy donors and ankylosing spondylitis patients to find disease-linked TCR variants. The full study cohort comprised some 27 ankylosing spondylitis patients and some 110 healthy donors. Peripheral blood was sampled, and synovial fluid was additionally collected from ankylosing spondylitis patients. Study-wide findings and limitations: Some TCR beta motif variants had previously been reported in synovial fluid and blood of reactive arthritis patients, which suggested common disease-initiation mechanisms. Blood from ankylosing spondylitis patients appeared to be characterized by a TCR beta motif composed of about eight highly homologous amino acid variants. In peripheral blood, the disease-linked clones were found at relatively low frequencies and had a CD8+ phenotype. The disease-linked clones were reported as significantly enriched in matched synovial fluid samples from ankylosing spondylitis patients.

Concerning this clonotype: Its binding antigen is unknown. Per-base qualities were not stored, and no clone one base away is much larger.

Sequencing used an Illumina HiSeq 2500. Quantitative 5'-RACE with molecular barcodes was used to prepare TCR beta libraries. Regarding the original processing steps: A new computational method based on a probabilistic model of VDJ rearrangement was used to identify disease-linked TCR variants. The public reads were quality trimmed at Q25 with fastp and then assembled into clones with MiXCR by TCRdb, keeping productive beta chains. Identical CDR3 proteins give one entry, which carries the most common genes and DNA. The V and J calls follow TCRdb's processing rather than the paper's. This sample holds around 120,000 distinct CDR3 sequences; 12% to 15% were observed only once. The ten largest make up 2.5% to 3.5% of the sample. CDR1 MNHEY and CDR2 SVGAGI were looked up in the germline V gene. Trimming takes 5 bases from V and 3 bases from J, and the germline ends sit 11 bases apart. From the cysteine up to the phenylalanine, the CDR3 has a length of 14 residues. Just the 42-base CDR3 DNA is kept, in frame starting at base 1.

This sequence uses TRBV6-5 and TRBJ2-1; a tentative D call is TRBD2 (5 bases match). Sequences were obtained from blood, either unsorted or a sorted T cell fraction (not recorded which). The TCR sequence derives from a female donor with ankylosing spondylitis or in good health (not recorded which). The nucleotide sequence is given as TGTGCCAGCAGTAACCCCGGGATCTACAATGAGCAGTTCTTC. Protein translation: CASSNPGIYNEQFF.